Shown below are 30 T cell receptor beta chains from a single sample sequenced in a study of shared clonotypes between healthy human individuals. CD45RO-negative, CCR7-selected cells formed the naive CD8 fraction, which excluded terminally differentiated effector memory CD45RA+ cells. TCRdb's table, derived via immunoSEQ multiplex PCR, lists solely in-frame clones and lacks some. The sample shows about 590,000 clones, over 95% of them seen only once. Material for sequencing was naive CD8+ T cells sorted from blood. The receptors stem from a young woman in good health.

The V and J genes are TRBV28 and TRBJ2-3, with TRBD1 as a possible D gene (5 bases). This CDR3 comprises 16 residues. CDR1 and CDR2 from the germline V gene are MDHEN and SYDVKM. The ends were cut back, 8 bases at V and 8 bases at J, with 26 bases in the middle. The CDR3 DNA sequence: TGTGCCAGCCTTTCTAGACAGTTCCTGGTGAAAGGTACGCAGTATTTT. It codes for CASLSRQFLVKGTQYF.

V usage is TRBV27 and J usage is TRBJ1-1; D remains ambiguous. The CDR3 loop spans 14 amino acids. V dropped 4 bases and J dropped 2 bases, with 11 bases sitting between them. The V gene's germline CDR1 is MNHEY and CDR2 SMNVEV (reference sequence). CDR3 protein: CASSWSLANTEAFF. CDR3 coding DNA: TGTGCCAGCAGTTGGTCGTTGGCCAACACTGAAGCTTTCTTT.

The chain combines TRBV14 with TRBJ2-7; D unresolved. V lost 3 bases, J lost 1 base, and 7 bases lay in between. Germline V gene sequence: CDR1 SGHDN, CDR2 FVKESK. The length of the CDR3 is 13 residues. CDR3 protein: CASSQWRSYEQYF. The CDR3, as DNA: TGTGCCAGCAGCCAGTGGCGGTCCTACGAGCAGTACTTC.

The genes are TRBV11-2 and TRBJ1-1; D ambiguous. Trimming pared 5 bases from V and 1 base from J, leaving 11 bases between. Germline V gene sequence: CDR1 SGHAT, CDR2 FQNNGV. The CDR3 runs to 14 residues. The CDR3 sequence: CASSPTGPNTEAFF. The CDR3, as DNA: TGTGCCAGCAGCCCTACGGGCCCGAACACTGAAGCTTTCTTT. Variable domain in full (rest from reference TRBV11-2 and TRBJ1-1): EAGVAQSPRYKIIEKRQSVAFWCNPISGHATLYWYQQILGQGPKLLIQFQNNGVVDDSQLPKDRFSAERLKGVDSTLKIQPAKLEDSAVYLCASSPTGPNTEAFFGQGTRLTVV.

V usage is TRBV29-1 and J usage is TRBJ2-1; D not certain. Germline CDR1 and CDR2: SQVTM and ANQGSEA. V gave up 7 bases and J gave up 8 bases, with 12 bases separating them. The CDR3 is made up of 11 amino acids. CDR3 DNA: TGCAGCGCAGACGGATTTGATGAGCAGTTCTTC. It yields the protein CSADGFDEQFF.

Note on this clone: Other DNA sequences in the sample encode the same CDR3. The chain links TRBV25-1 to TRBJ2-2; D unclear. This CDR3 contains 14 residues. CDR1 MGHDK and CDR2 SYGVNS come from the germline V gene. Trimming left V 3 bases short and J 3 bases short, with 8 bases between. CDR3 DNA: TGTGCCAGCAGTGAGGTTGGGGACACCGGGGAGCTGTTTTTT. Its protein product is CASSEVGDTGELFF. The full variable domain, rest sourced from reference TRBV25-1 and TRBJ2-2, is EADIYQTPRYLVIGTGKKITLECSQTMGHDKMYWYQQDPGMELHLIHYSYGVNSTEKGDLSSESTVSRIRTEHFPLTLESARPSHTSQYLCASSEVGDTGELFFGEGSRLTVL.

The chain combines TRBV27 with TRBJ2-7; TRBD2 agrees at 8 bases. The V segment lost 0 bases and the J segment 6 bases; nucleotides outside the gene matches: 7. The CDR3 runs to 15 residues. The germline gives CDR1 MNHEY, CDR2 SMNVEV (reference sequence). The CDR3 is CASSLSGTSAVEQYF. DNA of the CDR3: TGTGCCAGCAGTTTATCCGGGACTAGTGCCGTCGAGCAGTACTTC.

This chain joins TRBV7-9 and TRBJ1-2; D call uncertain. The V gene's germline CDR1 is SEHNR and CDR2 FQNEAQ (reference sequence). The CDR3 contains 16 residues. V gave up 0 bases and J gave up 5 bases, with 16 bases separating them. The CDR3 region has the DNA TGTGCCAGCAGCTTAGCCACTAGCTGGGCAGTATATGGCTACACCTTC. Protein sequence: CASSLATSWAVYGYTF.

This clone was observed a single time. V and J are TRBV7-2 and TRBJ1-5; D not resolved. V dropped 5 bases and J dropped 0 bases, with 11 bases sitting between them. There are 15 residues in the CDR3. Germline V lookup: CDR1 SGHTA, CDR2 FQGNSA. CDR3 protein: CASSLAAASNQPQHF. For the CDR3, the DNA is TGTGCCAGCAGCCTCGCGGCGGCTAGCAATCAGCCCCAGCATTTT.

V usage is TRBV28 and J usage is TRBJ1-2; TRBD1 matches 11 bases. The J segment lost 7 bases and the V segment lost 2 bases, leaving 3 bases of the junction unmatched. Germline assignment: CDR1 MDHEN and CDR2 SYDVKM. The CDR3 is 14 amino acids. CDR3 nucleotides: TGTGCCAGCAGTTTAAGGGGGACAGGGGGTGGCTACACCTTC. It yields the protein CASSLRGTGGGYTF.

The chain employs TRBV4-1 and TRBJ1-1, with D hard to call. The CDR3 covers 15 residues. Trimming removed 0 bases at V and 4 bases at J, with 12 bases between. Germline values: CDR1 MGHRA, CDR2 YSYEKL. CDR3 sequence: CASSQDAREGTEAFF. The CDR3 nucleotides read TGCGCCAGCAGCCAAGATGCAAGAGAGGGCACTGAAGCTTTCTTT.

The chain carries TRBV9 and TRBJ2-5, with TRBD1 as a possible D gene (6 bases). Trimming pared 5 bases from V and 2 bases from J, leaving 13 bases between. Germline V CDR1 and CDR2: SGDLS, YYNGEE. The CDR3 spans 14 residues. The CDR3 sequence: CASSEWGRQETQYF. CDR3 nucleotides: TGTGCCAGCAGTGAGTGGGGGCGGCAAGAGACCCAGTACTTC. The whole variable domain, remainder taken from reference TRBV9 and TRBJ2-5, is DSGVTQTPKHLITATGQRVTLRCSPRSGDLSVYWYQQSLDQGLQFLIQYYNGEERAKGNILERFSAQQFPDLHSELNLSSLELGDSALYFCASSEWGRQETQYFGPGTRLLVL.

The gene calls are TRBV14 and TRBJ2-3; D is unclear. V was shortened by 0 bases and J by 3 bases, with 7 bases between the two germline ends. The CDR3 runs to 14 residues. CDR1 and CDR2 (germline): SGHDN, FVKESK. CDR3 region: CASSQDWPTDTQYF. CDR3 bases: TGTGCCAGCAGCCAAGATTGGCCGACAGATACGCAGTATTTT.

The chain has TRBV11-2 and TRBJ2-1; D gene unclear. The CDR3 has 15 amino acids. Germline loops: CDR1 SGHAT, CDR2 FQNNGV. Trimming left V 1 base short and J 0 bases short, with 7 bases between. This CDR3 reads CASSLGASSYNEQFF. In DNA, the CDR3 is TGTGCCAGCAGCTTAGGGGCAAGCTCCTACAATGAGCAGTTCTTC.

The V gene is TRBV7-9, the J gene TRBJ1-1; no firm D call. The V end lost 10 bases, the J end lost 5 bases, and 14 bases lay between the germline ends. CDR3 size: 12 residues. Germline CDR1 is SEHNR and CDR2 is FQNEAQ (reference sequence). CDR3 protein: CAIFGRETEAFF. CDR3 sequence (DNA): TGTGCCATCTTCGGACGAGAGACTGAAGCTTTCTTT.

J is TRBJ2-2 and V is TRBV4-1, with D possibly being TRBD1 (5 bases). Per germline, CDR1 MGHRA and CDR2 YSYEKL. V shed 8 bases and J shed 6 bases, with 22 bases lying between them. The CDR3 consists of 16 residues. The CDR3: CASHLQGQPGPGELFF. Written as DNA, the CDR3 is TGCGCCAGCCATTTGCAAGGACAACCGGGTCCCGGGGAGCTGTTTTTT.

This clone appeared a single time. The DNA of the CDR3 is TGTGCCAGCAGTGAATTTGGGGGCTCGACTAATGAAAAACTGTTTTTT. As protein: CASSEFGGSTNEKLFF. The chain has TRBV25-1 and TRBJ1-4; a possible D gene is TRBD1 (6 bases). V lost 1 base and J lost 2, with 11 bases in between. Germline lookup yields CDR1 MGHDK and CDR2 SYGVNS. The CDR3 has 16 amino acids.

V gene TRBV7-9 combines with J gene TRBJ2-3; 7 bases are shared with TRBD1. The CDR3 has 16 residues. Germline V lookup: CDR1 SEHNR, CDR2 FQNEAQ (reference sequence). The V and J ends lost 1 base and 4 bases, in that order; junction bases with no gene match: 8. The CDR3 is CASSLDLGTAPDTQYF. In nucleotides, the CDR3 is TGTGCCAGCAGCTTAGATCTAGGGACAGCCCCAGATACGCAGTATTTT. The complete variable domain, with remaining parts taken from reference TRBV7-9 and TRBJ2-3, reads DTGVSQNPRHKITKRGQNVTFRCDPISEHNRLYWYRQTLGQGPEFLTYFQNEAQLEKSRLLSDRFSAERPKGSFSTLEIQRTEQGDSAMYLCASSLDLGTAPDTQYFGPGTRLTVL.

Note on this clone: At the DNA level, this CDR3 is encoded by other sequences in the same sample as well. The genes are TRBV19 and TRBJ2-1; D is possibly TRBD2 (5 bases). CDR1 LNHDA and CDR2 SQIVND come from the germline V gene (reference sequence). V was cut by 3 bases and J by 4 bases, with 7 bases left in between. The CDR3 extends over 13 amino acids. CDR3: CASSIGLYNEQFF. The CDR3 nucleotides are TGTGCCAGTAGTATTGGACTTTACAATGAGCAGTTCTTC. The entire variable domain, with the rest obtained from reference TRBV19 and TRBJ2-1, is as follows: DGGITQSPKYLFRKEGQNVTLSCEQNLNHDAMYWYRQDPGQGLRLIYYSQIVNDFQKGDIAEGYSVSREKKESFPLTVTSAQKNPTAFYLCASSIGLYNEQFFGPGTRLTVL.

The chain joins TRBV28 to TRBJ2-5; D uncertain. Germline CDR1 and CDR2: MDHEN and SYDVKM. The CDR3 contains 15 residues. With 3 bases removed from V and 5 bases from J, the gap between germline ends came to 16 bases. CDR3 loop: CASSFTLASKETQYF. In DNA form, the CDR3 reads TGTGCCAGCAGTTTTACTTTGGCATCGAAGGAGACCCAGTACTTC.

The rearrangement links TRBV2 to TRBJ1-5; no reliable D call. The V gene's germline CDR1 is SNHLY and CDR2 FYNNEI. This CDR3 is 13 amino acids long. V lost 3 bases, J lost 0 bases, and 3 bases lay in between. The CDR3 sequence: CASSDSSNQPQHF. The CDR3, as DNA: TGTGCCAGCAGTGACAGTAGCAATCAGCCCCAGCATTTT. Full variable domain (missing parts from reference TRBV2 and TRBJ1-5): EPEVTQTPSHQVTQMGQEVILRCVPISNHLYFYWYRQILGQKVEFLVSFYNNEISEKSEIFDDQFSVERPDGSNFTLKIRSTKLEDSAMYFCASSDSSNQPQHFGDGTRLSIL.

The CDR3 DNA follows: TGTGCCAGCAGCCCAGGCCGCGATGAAGCTTTCTTT. Translating gives CASSPGRDEAFF. This chain joins TRBV2 and TRBJ1-1, with no clear D. Germline CDR1 SNHLY, CDR2 FYNNEI. Trimming removed 6 bases from V and 7 bases from J, with 12 bases in between. The CDR3 spans 12 residues. Supplemented by reference TRBV2 and TRBJ1-1, the full variable domain reads EPEVTQTPSHQVTQMGQEVILRCVPISNHLYFYWYRQILGQKVEFLVSFYNNEISEKSEIFDDQFSVERPDGSNFTLKIRSTKLEDSAMYFCASSPGRDEAFFGQGTRLTVV.

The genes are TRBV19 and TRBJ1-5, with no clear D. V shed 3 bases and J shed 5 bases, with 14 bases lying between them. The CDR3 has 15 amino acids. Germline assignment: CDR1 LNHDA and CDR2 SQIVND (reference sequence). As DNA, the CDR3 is TGTGCCAGTAGTATTAGTAAGATGCCTTATCAGCCCCAGCATTTT. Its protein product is CASSISKMPYQPQHF.

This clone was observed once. CDR3 DNA sequence: TGTGCCAGCAGCTTCCGACAGGGAGAGCTGGGAGGTGAAGCTTTCTTT. Its protein is CASSFRQGELGGEAFF. The rearrangement links TRBV5-4 to TRBJ1-1, with 7 bases that match TRBD1. The CDR3 runs to 16 residues. J was trimmed by 7 bases and V by 2 bases; bases with no gene match: 14. Germline values: CDR1 SGHNT, CDR2 YYREEE (reference sequence).

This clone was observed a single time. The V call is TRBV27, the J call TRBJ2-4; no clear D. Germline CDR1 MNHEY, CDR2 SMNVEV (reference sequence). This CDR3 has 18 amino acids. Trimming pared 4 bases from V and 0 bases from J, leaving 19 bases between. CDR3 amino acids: CASSSRSANALAKNIQYF. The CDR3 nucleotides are TGTGCCAGCAGTTCGAGAAGCGCTAACGCACTAGCCAAAAACATTCAGTACTTC.

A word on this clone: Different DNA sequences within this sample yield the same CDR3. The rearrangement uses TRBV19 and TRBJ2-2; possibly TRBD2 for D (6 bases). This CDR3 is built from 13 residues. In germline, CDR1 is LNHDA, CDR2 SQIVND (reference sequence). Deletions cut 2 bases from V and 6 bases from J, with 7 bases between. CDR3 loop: CASSIWGAGELFF. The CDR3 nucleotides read TGTGCCAGTAGTATATGGGGGGCCGGGGAGCTGTTTTTT. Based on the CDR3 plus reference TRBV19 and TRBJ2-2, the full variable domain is DGGITQSPKYLFRKEGQNVTLSCEQNLNHDAMYWYRQDPGQGLRLIYYSQIVNDFQKGDIAEGYSVSREKKESFPLTVTSAQKNPTAFYLCASSIWGAGELFFGEGSRLTVL.

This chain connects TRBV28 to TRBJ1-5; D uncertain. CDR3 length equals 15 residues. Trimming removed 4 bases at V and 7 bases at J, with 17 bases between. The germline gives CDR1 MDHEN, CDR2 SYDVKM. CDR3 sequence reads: CASSYIQEVVQPQHF. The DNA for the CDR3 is TGTGCCAGCAGTTACATCCAGGAGGTCGTCCAGCCCCAGCATTTT.

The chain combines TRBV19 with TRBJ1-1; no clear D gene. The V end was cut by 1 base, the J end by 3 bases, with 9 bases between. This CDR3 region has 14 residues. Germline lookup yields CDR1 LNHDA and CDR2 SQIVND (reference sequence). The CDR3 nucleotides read TGTGCCAGTAGTATAGGAGGGTCCTACACTGAAGCTTTCTTT. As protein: CASSIGGSYTEAFF.

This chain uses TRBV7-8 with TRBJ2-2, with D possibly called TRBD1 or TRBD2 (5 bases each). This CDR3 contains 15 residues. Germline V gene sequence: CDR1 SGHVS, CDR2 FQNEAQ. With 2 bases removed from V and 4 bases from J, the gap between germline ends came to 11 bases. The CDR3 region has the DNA TGTGCCAGCAGCTTATCTGGGGGATTCACCGGGGAGCTGTTTTTT. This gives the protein CASSLSGGFTGELFF.

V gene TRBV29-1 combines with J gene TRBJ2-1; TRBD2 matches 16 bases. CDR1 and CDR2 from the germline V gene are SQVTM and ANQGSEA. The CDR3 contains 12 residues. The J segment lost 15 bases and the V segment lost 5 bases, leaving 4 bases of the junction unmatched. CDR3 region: CSVLGLAGGLFF. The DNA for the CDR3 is TGCAGCGTTCTGGGACTAGCGGGAGGGTTGTTCTTC.